The source of this TCR beta chain is a study of cytomegalovirus exposure and HLA in healthy donors (dated by TCRdb to 2015 to 2018). A note on the overall study: According to an earlier analysis of 587 of the donors, 150 million to 200 million T cells yielded 100 million or so unique TCR beta sequences and about 280 Gb of sequence data. An early release covering around 630 HLA-typed donors comprised 250 to 350 gigabases of sequencing data and roughly 85 million unique TCR sequences. The genetic ancestry cluster associated with self-reported Caucasian donors included about 84% of the roughly 410 genotyped donors. The study was designed to test whether signatures of past pathogen exposure could be identified by cataloging public T cell receptors. The study used immunosequencing to profile the T cell repertoires of approximately 650 subjects and linked those repertoires to cytomegalovirus serostatus. In addition to the first cohort of 666 subjects, a separate validation cohort of 120 different subjects was used. To predict cytomegalovirus infection status, the study combined high-throughput TCR immunosequencing, statistical association of individual TCRs with disease status, and machine learning. In a later analysis, previously published TCR beta repertoires from several hundred donors were re-analyzed and high-resolution HLA genotyping was added so that TCR occurrence patterns could be studied. In the later analysis, no new phenotypic data were used to find candidate immune exposures; instead, reliance was placed on TCR beta sequences and their occurrence across donors. An earlier analysis of some 500 of the donors used high-throughput TCR beta sequencing to judge whether each TCR beta V gene segment behaved as functional or pseudogenic. Donor age, sex, ethnicity and CMV serostatus were compiled alongside the repertoire data. In a later genetic analysis, genome-wide SNP genotypes for 398 of the 666 donors were used, and that subset was treated as a discovery cohort. All discovery cohort repertoires had been generated using a single sequencing platform. HLA typing covered class I and class II loci at four-digit resolution. Typing coverage differed by locus: A, B, C, DRB1 and DQB1 were typed in roughly 620-640 donors, DQA1 in roughly 510, DPA1 in some 600, and DPB1 in 472. A few DR-DQ haplotypes were treated as single units for association and clustering because of strong linkage in the cohort. Across 398 genotyped donors of the cohort, an average of roughly 230,000 unique TCR beta nucleotide sequences per donor were sequenced, and approximately 19% of those sequences were non-productive. Paper-wide results and their limitations: The classifier was reported to diagnose cytomegalovirus status with high specificity and sensitivity in both the original and validation cohorts. In vitro tests confirmed that three of the cytomegalovirus-associated TCR beta chains recognize cytomegalovirus antigens. The authors suggested that the approach could potentially be generalized to other disease states and immunological phenotypes. In a later analysis, HLA-associated TCR beta chains showed more clonal expansion and lower generation probabilities than non-associated chains that were equally common. Some IMGT-functional V segments, including TRBV6-2 and TRBV6-3, could not be told apart with the 87-base-pair reads, so those segments were excluded. A further reported finding was that TCR beta sequences accurately predicted the HLA-A and HLA-B alleles for most subjects in the first cohort. While some public TCRs were present in many individuals, most TCR sequences turned up only very rarely across donors. According to a later genetic analysis, donors in an Asian-associated ancestry cluster had fewer N-insertions in productive TCRs than the approximately 630-donor mean. Linkage disequilibrium might explain the correlated functional status among segregating V segments, but an unknown experimental factor could not be ruled out. About 17 rarely observed V segments, including chromosome 9 orphons, were excluded from the earlier analysis of approximately 500 of the donors because counts were too low. In this cohort, only TCR beta chains were sequenced, and detectable features were limited by the absence of alpha or paired-chain data. Strong co-occurrence of HLA alleles, especially DR and DQ, made assigning TCR associations to individual alleles difficult. A total of fewer than 200 TCR beta chains were listed by the study as associated with cytomegalovirus. In a later analysis, the rate of TCR association differed among HLA loci, with DRB1 alleles having the most associated TCRs and HLA-C alleles having the fewest. Most CMV-associated TCR beta chains appeared to be HLA-restricted in a later analysis, and the HLA associations seemed to be driven largely by CMV exposure. In an earlier analysis of approximately 600 of the donors, most TCR beta V segments were observed in productive rearrangements about 87% or about 30% of the time, broadly matching IMGT annotations. The sequencing pipeline was judged likely to have produced a cluster of highly shared sequence variants as a technical artifact. HLA typing was unavailable for some donors at each locus, so association tests used only the typed subset. A later genetic analysis associated a missense DCLRE1C variant with V-gene and J-gene trimming of TCR beta chains, and an independent cohort replicated the association. In a later analysis, several top co-occurrence clusters were reported to appear linked to parvovirus B19, influenza, CMV and Epstein-Barr virus. Presence/absence analyses assumed roughly uniform sequencing depth across donors, an assumption that may not hold. In a later analysis, 16,951 TCR beta sequences were associated with specific HLA alleles at a false discovery rate of 0.05. CMV serostatus was the only immune exposure information available for the cohort.

As to this clone: The specificity of this receptor is unknown. The input lacks base qualities; no much larger clone sits a single base away.

V is trimmed back by 4 bases and J by 2 bases, and the junction contains 4 bases that no gene match accounts for. Its CDR3 holds 16 amino acids, cysteine through phenylalanine. Of all the DNA, just the CDR3 is kept, 48 bases in frame from base 1. The CDR1 and CDR2 encoded by the germline V gene are MDHEN and SYDVKM. The cohort was made up of 650 to 700 healthy bone marrow donors. Cohort members were all nominally healthy when sampled, although unrecorded immune exposures were likely present. The donor was CMV seronegative and was included in the group of several hundred seronegative cohort members. Every donor gave a peripheral blood sample, and the peripheral blood mononuclear cells from that sample were used for TCR beta sequencing. The Qiagen DNeasy Blood Extraction Kit was used to extract genomic DNA from the blood cell samples. Libraries were made using the immunoSEQ multiplex PCR assay. A mixture of 60 forward primers for TCR Vbeta segments and 13 reverse primers for TCR Jbeta segments was used in the multiplex PCR. The CDR3 region of rearranged TCR beta genes was amplified from genomic DNA by a multiplex PCR assay. The amplified TCR beta libraries were sequenced on the Illumina HiSeq System as 87-base-pair reads. On the study's bioinformatics: In a later analysis, roughly 80 million unique TCR beta chains were counted across the approximately 670 repertoires, and about 9.9 million of these chains were shared by at least two donors. Raw reads were error-corrected and collapsed into unique sequences with a nearest-neighbor algorithm that merged closely related sequences to remove PCR and sequencing errors. CDR3 sequences were aligned to IMGT reference sequences to assign V, D and J gene segments. For a sequence to be retained, a match of at least six nucleotides to both a V gene segment and a J gene segment was required. A rearrangement was called productive if the CDR3 had no stop codons and remained in frame with V and J, and every other rearrangement was called non-productive. Following IMGT convention, CDR3 was defined as the stretch from the second conserved V-encoded cysteine to the conserved J-encoded phenylalanine. In an earlier analysis of around 640 of the donors, sequences lacking an unambiguous match to a single V gene segment were excluded. In an earlier analysis of 500 to 750 of the donors, V segments were called functional above 56.7% productive rearrangements and were called segregating when the between-donor standard deviation exceeded 5%. A statistical classification framework was built for diagnosing cytomegalovirus status from the catalog of TCR beta chain sequences. A later analysis assigned V and J genes by comparing TCR nucleotide sequences with IMGT/GENE-DB human TR gene sequences. The TCRdist pipeline was used in a later analysis to assign CDR3 sequences and most-parsimonious VDJ recombination scenarios. In a later analysis, every TCR beta chain was defined by the combination of its CDR3 amino acid sequence and its V-gene family, and reads without a unique V-gene family were dropped. As a way to deal with suspected cross-contamination and a sequencing artifact, a later analysis dropped roughly 620 nucleotide sequences that were highly shared and had low generation probability. For each public chain, a later analysis derived a clonal expansion index from normalized ranks of inferred template counts within each repertoire. In a later analysis, generation probabilities were computed using a VDJ recombination model fitted to out-of-frame rearrangements, and the results were checked against IGoR. Hypergeometric tests were used in a later analysis to score TCR-TCR, TCR-HLA and TCR-CMV co-occurrence, with a repertoire-size bias correction applied to the TCR pairs. A later analysis estimated false discovery rates by permuting HLA or CMV assignments 20 times. A later analysis grouped co-occurring TCRs with DBSCAN, adding TCRdist sequence similarity when clustering within HLA-allele-positive subsets. Repertoires with fewer than 30,000 or more than 120,000 public chains, plus five repertoires with anomalous nucleotide sharing, were excluded from co-occurrence clustering. TCRdb provides this immuneACCESS table in a form limited to in-frame rearrangements. Some clones are lacking; in checked studies, under half of them reflect an unresolved V gene, and why the rest are absent is not known. V and J calls and clone size come straight from that table; D and trimming were deduced from the DNA. The table for this sample lists 200,000 to 250,000 clones; around 73% of them were counted only once. 3.5% to 4% of the sample is in the top ten clones.

Sample: PBMCs. In this chain, TRBV28 is recombined with TRBJ2-6, with 8 bases aligning to TRBD1. The source is a male donor in good health and CMV-seronegative. Read as DNA, the sequence is TGTGCCAGCAGTTCGGACAGGGATCCTGGGGCCAACGTCCTGACTTTC. Its coded protein is CASSSDRDPGANVLTF.